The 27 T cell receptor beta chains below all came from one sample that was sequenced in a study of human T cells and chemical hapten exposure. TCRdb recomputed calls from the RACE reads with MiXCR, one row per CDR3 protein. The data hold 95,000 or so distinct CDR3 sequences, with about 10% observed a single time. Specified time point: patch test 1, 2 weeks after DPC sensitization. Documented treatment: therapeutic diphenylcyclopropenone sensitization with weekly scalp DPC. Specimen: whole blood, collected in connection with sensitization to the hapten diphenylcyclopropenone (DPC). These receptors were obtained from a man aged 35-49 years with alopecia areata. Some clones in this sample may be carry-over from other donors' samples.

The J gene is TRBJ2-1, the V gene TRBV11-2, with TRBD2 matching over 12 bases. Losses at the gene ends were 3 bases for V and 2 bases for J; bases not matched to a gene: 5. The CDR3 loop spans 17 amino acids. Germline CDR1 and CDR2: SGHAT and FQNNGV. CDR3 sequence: CASSLGLAGPPYNEQFF. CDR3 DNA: TGTGCCAGCAGCTTGGGACTAGCGGGCCCTCCCTACAATGAGCAGTTCTTC. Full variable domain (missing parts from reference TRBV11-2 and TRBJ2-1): EAGVAQSPRYKIIEKRQSVAFWCNPISGHATLYWYQQILGQGPKLLIQFQNNGVVDDSQLPKDRFSAERLKGVDSTLKIQPAKLEDSAVYLCASSLGLAGPPYNEQFFGPGTRLTVL.

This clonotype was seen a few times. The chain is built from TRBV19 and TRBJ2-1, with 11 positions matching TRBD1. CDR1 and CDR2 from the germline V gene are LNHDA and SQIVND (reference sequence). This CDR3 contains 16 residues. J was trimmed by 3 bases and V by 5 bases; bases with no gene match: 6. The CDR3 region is CASSPGGTGGYNEQFF. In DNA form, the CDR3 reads TGTGCCAGTAGTCCCGGCGGGACAGGGGGCTACAATGAGCAGTTCTTC.

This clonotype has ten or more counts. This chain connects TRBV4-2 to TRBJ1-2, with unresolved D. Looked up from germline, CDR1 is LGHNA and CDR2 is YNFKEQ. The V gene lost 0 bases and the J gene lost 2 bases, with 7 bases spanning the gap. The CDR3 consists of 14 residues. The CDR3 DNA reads TGTGCCAGCAGCCAAGAAGTAGGCAACTATGGCTACACCTTC. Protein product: CASSQEVGNYGYTF.

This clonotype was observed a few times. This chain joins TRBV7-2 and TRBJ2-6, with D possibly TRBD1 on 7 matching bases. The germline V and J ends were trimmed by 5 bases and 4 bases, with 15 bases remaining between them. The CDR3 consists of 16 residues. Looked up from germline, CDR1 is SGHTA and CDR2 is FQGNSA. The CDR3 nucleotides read TGTGCCAGCAGCCCCGCAGGGGGGCGAGGGGCCAACGTCCTGACTTTC. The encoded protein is CASSPAGGRGANVLTF.

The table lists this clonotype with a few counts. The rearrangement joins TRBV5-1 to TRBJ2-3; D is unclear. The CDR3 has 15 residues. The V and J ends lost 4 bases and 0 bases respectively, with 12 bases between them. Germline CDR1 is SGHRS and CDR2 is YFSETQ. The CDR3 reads CASSPLGFSTDTQYF. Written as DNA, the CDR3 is TGCGCCAGCAGCCCCCTCGGCTTCAGCACAGATACGCAGTATTTT. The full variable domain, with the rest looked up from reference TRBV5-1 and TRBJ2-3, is KAGVTQTPRYLIKTRGQQVTLSCSPISGHRSVSWYQQTPGQGLQFLFEYFSETQRNKGNFPGRFSGRQFSNSRSEMNVSTLELGDSALYLCASSPLGFSTDTQYFGPGTRLTVL.

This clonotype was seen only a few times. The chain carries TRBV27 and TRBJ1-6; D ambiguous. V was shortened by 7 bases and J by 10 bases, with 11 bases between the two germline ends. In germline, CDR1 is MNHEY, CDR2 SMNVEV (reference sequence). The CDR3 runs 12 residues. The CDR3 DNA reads TGTGCCAGCACCCTGGGTAACTCACCCCTCCACTTT. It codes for CASTLGNSPLHF.

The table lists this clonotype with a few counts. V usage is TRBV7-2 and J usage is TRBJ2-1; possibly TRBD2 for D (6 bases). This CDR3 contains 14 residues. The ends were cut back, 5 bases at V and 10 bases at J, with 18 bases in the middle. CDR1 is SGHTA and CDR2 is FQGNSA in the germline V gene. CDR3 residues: CASSPGLAQSEQFF. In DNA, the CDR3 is TGTGCCAGCAGCCCGGGACTTGCTCAATCAGAGCAGTTCTTC.

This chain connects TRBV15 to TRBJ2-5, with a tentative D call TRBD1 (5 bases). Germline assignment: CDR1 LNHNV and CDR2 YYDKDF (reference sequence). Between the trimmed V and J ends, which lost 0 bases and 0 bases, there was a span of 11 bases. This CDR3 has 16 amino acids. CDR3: CATSRDLTAYQETQYF. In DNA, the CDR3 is TGTGCCACCAGCAGAGATTTGACAGCTTACCAAGAGACCCAGTACTTC.

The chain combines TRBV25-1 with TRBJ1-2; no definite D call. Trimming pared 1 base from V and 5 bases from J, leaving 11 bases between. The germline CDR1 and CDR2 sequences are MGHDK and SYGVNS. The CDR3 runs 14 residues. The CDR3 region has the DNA TGTGCCAGCAGTGAATCCTCACACACTTATGGCTACACCTTC. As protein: CASSESSHTYGYTF.

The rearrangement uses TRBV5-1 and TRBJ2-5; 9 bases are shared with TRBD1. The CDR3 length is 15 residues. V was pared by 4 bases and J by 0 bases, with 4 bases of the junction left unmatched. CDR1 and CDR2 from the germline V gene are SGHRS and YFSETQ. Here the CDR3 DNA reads TGCGCCAGCAGCCAACGGACAGGGGACCAAGAGACCCAGTACTTC. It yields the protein CASSQRTGDQETQYF.

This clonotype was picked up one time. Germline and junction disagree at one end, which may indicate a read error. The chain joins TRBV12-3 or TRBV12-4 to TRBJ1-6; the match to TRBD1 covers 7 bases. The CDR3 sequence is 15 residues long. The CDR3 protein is CASSLTGDQYSPLHF. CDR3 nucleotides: TGTGCCAGCAGTTTAACAGGGGATCAATATTCGCCCCTCCACTTT.

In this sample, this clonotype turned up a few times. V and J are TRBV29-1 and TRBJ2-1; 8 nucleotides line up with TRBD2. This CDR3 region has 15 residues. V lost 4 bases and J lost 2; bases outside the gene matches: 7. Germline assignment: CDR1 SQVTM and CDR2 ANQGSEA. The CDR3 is CSVGSVTSAYNEQFF. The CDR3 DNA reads TGCAGCGTTGGCAGCGTGACTAGCGCCTACAATGAGCAGTTCTTC.

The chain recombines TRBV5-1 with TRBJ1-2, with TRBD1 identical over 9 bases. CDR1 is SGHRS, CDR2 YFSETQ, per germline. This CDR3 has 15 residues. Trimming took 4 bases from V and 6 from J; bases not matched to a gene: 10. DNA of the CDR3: TGCGCCAGCAGCCCCGCGCAGGGACAGGGTCATGGCTACACCTTC. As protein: CASSPAQGQGHGYTF.

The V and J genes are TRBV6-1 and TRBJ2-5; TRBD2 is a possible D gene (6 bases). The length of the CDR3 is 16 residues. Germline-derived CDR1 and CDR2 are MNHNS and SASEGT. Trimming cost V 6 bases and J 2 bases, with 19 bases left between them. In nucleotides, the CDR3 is TGTGCCAGCAGCTTAAATAGCGGACTTACTCAAGAGACCCAGTACTTC. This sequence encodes CASSLNSGLTQETQYF.

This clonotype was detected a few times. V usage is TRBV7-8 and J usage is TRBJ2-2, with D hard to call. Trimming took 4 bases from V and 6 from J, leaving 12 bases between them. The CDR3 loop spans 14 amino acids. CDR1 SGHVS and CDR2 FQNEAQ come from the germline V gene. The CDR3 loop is CASSSSTGPGELFF. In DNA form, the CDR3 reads TGTGCCAGCAGCTCCTCGACTGGACCCGGGGAGCTGTTTTTT.

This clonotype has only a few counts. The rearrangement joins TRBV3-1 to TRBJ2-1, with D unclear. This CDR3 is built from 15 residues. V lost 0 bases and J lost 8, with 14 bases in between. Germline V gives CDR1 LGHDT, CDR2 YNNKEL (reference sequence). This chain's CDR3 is CASSQELTLRDEQFF. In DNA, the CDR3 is TGTGCCAGCAGCCAAGAACTAACACTAAGGGATGAGCAGTTCTTC.

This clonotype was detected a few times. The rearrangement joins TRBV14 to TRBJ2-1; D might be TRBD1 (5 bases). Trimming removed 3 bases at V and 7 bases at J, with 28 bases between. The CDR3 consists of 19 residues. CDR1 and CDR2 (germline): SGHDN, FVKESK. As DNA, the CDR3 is TGTGCCAGCAGCCACAGATTTTTTAATGGGGCGAGAATAAAGAATGAGCAGTTCTTC. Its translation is CASSHRFFNGARIKNEQFF.

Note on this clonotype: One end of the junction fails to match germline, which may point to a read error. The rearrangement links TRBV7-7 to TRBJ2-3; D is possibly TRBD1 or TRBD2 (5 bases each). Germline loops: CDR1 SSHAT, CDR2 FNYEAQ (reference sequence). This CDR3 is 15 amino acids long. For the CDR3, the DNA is TGTGCTAGCAGCTTAGGGACGGAGAGCCCAGATACGCAGTATTTT. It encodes CASSLGTESPDTQYF.

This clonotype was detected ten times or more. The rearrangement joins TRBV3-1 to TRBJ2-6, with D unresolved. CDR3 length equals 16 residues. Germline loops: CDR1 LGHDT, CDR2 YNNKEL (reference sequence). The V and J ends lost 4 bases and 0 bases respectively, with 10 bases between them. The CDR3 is CASSPNQVSGANVLTF. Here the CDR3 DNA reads TGTGCCAGCAGCCCGAATCAAGTCTCTGGGGCCAACGTCCTGACTTTC.

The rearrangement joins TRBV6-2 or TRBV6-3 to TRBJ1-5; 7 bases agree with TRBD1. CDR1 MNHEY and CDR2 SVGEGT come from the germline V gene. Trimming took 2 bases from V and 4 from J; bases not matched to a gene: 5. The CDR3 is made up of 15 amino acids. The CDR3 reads CASSYVGRGNQPQHF. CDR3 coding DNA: TGTGCCAGCAGTTACGTCGGCAGGGGGAATCAGCCCCAGCATTTT.

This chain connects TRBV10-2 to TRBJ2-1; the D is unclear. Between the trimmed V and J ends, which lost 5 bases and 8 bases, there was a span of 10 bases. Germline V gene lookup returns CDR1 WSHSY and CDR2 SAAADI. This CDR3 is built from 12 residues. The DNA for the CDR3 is TGCGCCAGCAGTAGGGTGGCGGATGAGCAGTTCTTC. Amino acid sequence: CASSRVADEQFF.

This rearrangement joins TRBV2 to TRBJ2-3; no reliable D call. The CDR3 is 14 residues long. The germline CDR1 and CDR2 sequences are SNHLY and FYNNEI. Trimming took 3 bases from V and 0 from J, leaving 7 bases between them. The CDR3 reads CASSEASSTDTQYF. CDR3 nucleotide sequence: TGTGCCAGCAGTGAGGCCTCTAGCACAGATACGCAGTATTTT. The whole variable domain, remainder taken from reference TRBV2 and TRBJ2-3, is EPEVTQTPSHQVTQMGQEVILRCVPISNHLYFYWYRQILGQKVEFLVSFYNNEISEKSEIFDDQFSVERPDGSNFTLKIRSTKLEDSAMYFCASSEASSTDTQYFGPGTRLTVL.

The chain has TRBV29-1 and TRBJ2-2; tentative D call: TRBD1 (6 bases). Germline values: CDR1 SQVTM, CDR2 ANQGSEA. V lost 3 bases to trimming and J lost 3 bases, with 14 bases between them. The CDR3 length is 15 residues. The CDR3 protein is CSVDGQGRYTGELFF. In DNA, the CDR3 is TGCAGCGTTGATGGGCAGGGGCGATACACCGGGGAGCTGTTTTTT.

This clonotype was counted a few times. CDR3 DNA sequence: TGCAGCGTCGCTACAGGGCCCTACACTGAAGCTTTCTTT. Translated, it gives CSVATGPYTEAFF. This sequence joins TRBV29-1 and TRBJ1-1, with D perhaps matching TRBD1 (6 bases). Per the germline V gene, CDR1 is SQVTM and CDR2 is ANQGSEA. The V end lost 6 bases, the J end lost 3 bases, and 14 bases lay between the germline ends. The CDR3 covers 13 residues. Drawing the rest from reference TRBV29-1 and TRBJ1-1, the complete variable domain is SAVISQKPSRDICQRGTSLTIQCQVDSQVTMMFWYRQQPGQSLTLIATANQGSEATYESGFVIDKFPISRPNLTFSTLTVSNMSPEDSSIYLCSVATGPYTEAFFGQGTRLTVV.

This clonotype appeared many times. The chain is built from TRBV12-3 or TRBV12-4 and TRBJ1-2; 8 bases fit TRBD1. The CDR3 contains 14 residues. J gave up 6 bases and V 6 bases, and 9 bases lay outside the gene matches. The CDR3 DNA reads TGTGCCAGCAGAACAGGGGGTACTCAGAATGGCTACACCTTC. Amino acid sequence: CASRTGGTQNGYTF.

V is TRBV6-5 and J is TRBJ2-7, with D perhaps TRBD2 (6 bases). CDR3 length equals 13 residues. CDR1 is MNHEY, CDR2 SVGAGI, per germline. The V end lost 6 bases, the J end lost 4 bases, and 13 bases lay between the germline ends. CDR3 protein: CASRPGREYEQYF. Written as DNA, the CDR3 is TGTGCCAGCAGACCGGGACGGGAGTACGAGCAGTACTTC.

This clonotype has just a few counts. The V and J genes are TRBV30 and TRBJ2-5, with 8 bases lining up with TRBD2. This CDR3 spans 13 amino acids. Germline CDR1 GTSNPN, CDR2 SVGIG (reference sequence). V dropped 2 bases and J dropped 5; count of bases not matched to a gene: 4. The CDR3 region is CAWSPGLAETQYF. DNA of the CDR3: TGTGCCTGGAGTCCCGGACTAGCTGAGACCCAGTACTTC. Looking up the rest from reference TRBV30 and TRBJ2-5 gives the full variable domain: SQTIHQWPATLVQPVGSPLSLECTVEGTSNPNLYWYRQAAGRGLQLLFYSVGIGQISSEVPQNLSASRPQDRQFILSSKKLLLSDSGFYLCAWSPGLAETQYFGPGTRLLVL.